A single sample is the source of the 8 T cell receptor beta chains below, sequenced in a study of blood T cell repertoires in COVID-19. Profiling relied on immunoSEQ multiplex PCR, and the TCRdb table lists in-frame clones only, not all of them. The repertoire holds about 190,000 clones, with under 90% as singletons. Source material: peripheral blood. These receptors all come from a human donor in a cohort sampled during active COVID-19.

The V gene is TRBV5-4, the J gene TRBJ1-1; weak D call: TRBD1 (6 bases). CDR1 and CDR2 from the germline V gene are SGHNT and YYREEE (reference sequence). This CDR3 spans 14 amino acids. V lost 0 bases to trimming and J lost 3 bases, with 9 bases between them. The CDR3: CASSLGGTYTEAFF. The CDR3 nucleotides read TGTGCCAGCAGCTTGGGAGGGACATACACTGAAGCTTTCTTT.

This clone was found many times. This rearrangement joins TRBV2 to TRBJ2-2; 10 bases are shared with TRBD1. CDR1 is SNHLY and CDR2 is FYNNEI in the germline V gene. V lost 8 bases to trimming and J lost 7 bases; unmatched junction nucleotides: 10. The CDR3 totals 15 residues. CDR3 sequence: CASHPGTGDGGELFF. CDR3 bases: TGTGCCAGCCATCCCGGGACAGGGGATGGCGGGGAGCTGTTTTTT. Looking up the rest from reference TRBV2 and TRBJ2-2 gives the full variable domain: EPEVTQTPSHQVTQMGQEVILRCVPISNHLYFYWYRQILGQKVEFLVSFYNNEISEKSEIFDDQFSVERPDGSNFTLKIRSTKLEDSAMYFCASHPGTGDGGELFFGEGSRLTVL.

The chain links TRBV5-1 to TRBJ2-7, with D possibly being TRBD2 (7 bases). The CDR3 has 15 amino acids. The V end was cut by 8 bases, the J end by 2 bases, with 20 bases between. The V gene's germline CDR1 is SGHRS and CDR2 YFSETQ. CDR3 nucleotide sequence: TGCGCCAGTAAGTTAGCGGCCGGGGGGCCCTACGAGCAGTACTTC. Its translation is CASKLAAGGPYEQYF.

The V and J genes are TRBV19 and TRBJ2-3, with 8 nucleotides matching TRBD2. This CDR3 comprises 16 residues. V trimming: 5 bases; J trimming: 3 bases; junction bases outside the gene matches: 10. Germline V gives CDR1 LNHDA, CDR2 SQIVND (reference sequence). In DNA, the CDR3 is TGTGCCAGTAGTCTTCGGGGGGGGTTTGTGACAGATACGCAGTATTTT. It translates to CASSLRGGFVTDTQYF.

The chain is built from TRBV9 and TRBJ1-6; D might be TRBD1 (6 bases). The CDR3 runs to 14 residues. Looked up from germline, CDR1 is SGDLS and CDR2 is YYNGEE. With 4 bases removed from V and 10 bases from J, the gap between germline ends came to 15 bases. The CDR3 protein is CASSKEGGASPLHF. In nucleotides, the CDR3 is TGTGCCAGCAGCAAAGAGGGGGGGGCCTCACCCCTCCACTTT.

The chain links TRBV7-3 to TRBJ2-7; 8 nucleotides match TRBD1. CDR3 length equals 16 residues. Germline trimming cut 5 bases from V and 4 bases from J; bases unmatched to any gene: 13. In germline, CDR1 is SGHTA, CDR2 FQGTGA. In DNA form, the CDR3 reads TGTGCCAGCAGCAAGGCGGACAGGGACATATCTTACGAGCAGTACGTC. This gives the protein CASSKADRDISYEQYV.

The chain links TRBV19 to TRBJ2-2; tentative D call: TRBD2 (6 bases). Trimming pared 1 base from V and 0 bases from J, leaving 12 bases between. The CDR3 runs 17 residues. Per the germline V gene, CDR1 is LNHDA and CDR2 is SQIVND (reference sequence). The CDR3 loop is CASSIVLREANTGELFF. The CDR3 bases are TGTGCCAGTAGTATAGTGTTGCGGGAAGCGAACACCGGGGAGCTGTTTTTT.

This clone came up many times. The CDR3 sequence: CATSDPDRETQYF. CDR3 nucleotides: TGTGCCACCAGTGACCCTGACAGGGAAACGCAGTATTTT. The chain carries TRBV24-1 and TRBJ2-3, with 7 bases lining up with TRBD1. The CDR3 sequence is 13 residues long. Germline values: CDR1 KGHDR, CDR2 SFDVKD. The V gene end was trimmed by 4 bases and the J gene end by 9 bases; junction bases not matched to a gene: 6.